The rows below give T cell receptor beta chains drawn from one sample of a study of blood T cell repertoires in COVID-19. TCRdb's table, derived via immunoSEQ multiplex PCR, lists solely in-frame clones and lacks some. The data show some 120,000 clones, around four fifths seen once. The sequencing input was peripheral blood. The receptor set was obtained from a man aged 25-45 years with acute or convalescent COVID-19. Each CDR3 is given with its conserved first and last residue. D genes are given only for firm matches. Where a row states a size, it is once, few, many or the class of an expanded clone; other rows omit it.

J gene | clone size | V gene | D gene | CDR3 DNA | CDR3 protein
TRBJ1-6 | NA | TRBV3-1/TRBV3-2 | NA | TGTGCCAGCAGCCAAGGACAGACCAATTCACCCCTCCACTTT | CASSQGQTNSPLHF
TRBJ2-1 | NA | TRBV7-6 | NA | TGTGCCAGCAGCTTAGGACAGAATCCTAATGAGCAGTTCTTC | CASSLGQNPNEQFF
TRBJ1-2 | NA | TRBV5-3 | NA | TGTGCCAGAAGCGACAGAAACTATGGCTACACCTTC | CARSDRNYGYTF
TRBJ2-3 | NA | TRBV5-1 | TRBD1 | TGCGCCAGCAGCCTGGACAGGGTGGGCACAGATACGCAGTATTTT | CASSLDRVGTDTQYF
TRBJ2-3 | NA | TRBV3-1/TRBV3-2 | TRBD2 | TGTGCCAGCAGCCAACCTAGCGGGGGAACAGATACGCAGTATTTT | CASSQPSGGTDTQYF
TRBJ1-1 | once | TRBV4-1 | NA | TGCGCCAGCAGCCAAGAAGGACAGTGGGACGGCGGGACTGAAGCTTTCTTT | CASSQEGQWDGGTEAFF
TRBJ2-7 | NA | TRBV11-2 | TRBD1 | TGTGCCAGCAGCTTGACAGGGGCCAACTACGAGCAGTACTTC | CASSLTGANYEQYF
TRBJ2-1 | NA | TRBV10-3 | TRBD2 | TGTGCCATCAGCTCGACTAGCGGGGGCTACAATGAGCAGTTCTTC | CAISSTSGGYNEQFF
TRBJ1-6 | few | TRBV27 | NA | TGTGCCAGCAGACGTTATAACGGGACACCACTCTCACCCCTCCACTTT | CASRRYNGTPLSPLHF
TRBJ2-7 | NA | TRBV11-1 | TRBD1 | TGTGCCAGCAGCCCCGGGACAGGGTTGTACGAGCAGTACTTC | CASSPGTGLYEQYF
TRBJ2-2 | once | TRBV6-2/TRBV6-3 | NA | TGTGCCAGCAGTTATTCCGGGATGGAGGCCGGGGAGCTGTTTTTT | CASSYSGMEAGELFF
TRBJ2-1 | NA | TRBV7-9 | TRBD2 | TGTGCCAGCAGCTCCCAGGGCCGGGAGGGGAGGTATGAGCAGTTCTTC | CASSSQGREGRYEQFF
TRBJ2-3 | NA | TRBV5-4 | TRBD1 | TGTGCCAGCAGCGGACAGGGGGCTTTGGATACGCAGTATTTT | CASSGQGALDTQYF
TRBJ1-6 | NA | TRBV5-6 | NA | TGTGCCAGCAGCTTGGAAACGGGACACTCGAATTCACCCCTCCACTTT | CASSLETGHSNSPLHF
TRBJ1-2 | NA | TRBV2 | NA | TGTGCCAGCAGTTTCCGACACGGATCCGGGGATGGCTACACCTTC | CASSFRHGSGDGYTF
TRBJ1-2 | NA | TRBV6-5 | TRBD1 | TGTGCCAGCAGTTACTCGACAGGGGGCCGTGGCTACACCTTC | CASSYSTGGRGYTF
TRBJ1-5 | NA | TRBV5-8 | NA | TGTGCCAGCAGCCTTCTTTCAGGGGCTTGGAATCAGCCCCAGCATTTT | CASSLLSGAWNQPQHF
TRBJ1-2 | NA | TRBV19 | TRBD1 | TGTGCCGTATTTTTTACAGGGGAGAGGTATGGCTACACCTTC | CAVFFTGERYGYTF
TRBJ2-1 | NA | TRBV7-9 | TRBD1 | TGTGCCAGCAGGTTCGGAGGGACAGGCTACAATGAGCAGTTCTTC | CASRFGGTGYNEQFF
TRBJ2-3 | NA | TRBV25-1 | TRBD1 | TGTGCCAGCAGTGATAGGGACAGGGTTGCAGATACGCAGTATTTT | CASSDRDRVADTQYF
TRBJ2-1 | NA | TRBV19 | NA | TGTGCCAGTAGTATAGGCGACAGTGAGCAGTTCTTC | CASSIGDSEQFF
TRBJ2-5 | NA | TRBV7-8 | NA | TGTGCCAGCACCCCGTTGCGGATTCGACAAGAGACCCAGTACTTC | CASTPLRIRQETQYF
TRBJ1-2 | NA | TRBV5-4 | TRBD1 | TGTGCCAGCAGCTCCGGGACAGGGGATTTTTATGGCTACACCTTC | CASSSGTGDFYGYTF
TRBJ1-1 | few | TRBV6-2/TRBV6-3 | NA | TGTGCCAGCAGTTACACGGGACAGAACACTGAAGCTTTCTTT | CASSYTGQNTEAFF
TRBJ1-5 | once | TRBV30 | NA | TGTGCCTGGAGTGCAGGCGGCAGGGGCAATCAGCCCCAGCATTTT | CAWSAGGRGNQPQHF
TRBJ1-2 | NA | TRBV24-1 | TRBD1 | TGTGCCACCTCCGACAGGGCGTATGGCTACACCTTC | CATSDRAYGYTF
TRBJ1-1 | once | TRBV2 | NA | TGTGCCAGCAGTTCGACACTGTACACTGAAGCTTTCTTT | CASSSTLYTEAFF
TRBJ1-1 | few | TRBV13 | NA | TGTGCCAGCAGCTTTCAGGGGAGCACTGAAGCTTTCTTT | CASSFQGSTEAFF
TRBJ1-5 | once | TRBV6-1 | NA | TGTGCCAGCAGTGACGCCATCCGTTTCACCGGGATTAGCAATCAGCCCCAGCATTTT | CASSDAIRFTGISNQPQHF
TRBJ2-5 | once | TRBV7-3 | NA | TGTGCCAGCAGCTTAAGAGGGCGGGACCGAGGAGAGACCCAGTACTTC | CASSLRGRDRGETQYF
TRBJ2-2 | NA | TRBV7-9 | TRBD1 | TGTGCCAGCAGCTCCCGGACAGGGCTGACCGGGGAGCTGTTTTTT | CASSSRTGLTGELFF
TRBJ1-2 | NA | TRBV5-1 | NA | TGCGCCAGCAGCCCCGGCGGAAGTACTAACTATGGCTACACCTTC | CASSPGGSTNYGYTF
TRBJ1-6 | NA | TRBV7-2 | TRBD1 | TGTGCCAGCAGCTTACCGGGACAGGGTAGTTGGTCCTATAATTCACCCCTCCACTTT | CASSLPGQGSWSYNSPLHF
TRBJ1-2 | NA | TRBV5-1 | TRBD1 | TGCGCCAGCAGTTATACGGGACAGGGGGCCACGACCTATGGCTACACCTTC | CASSYTGQGATTYGYTF
TRBJ1-1 | NA | TRBV5-1 | NA | TGCGCCAGCAGCTTGGCTACGGGGGGAACTGAAGCTTTCTTT | CASSLATGGTEAFF
TRBJ2-7 | NA | TRBV4-3 | TRBD1 | TGCGCCAGCAGCCAAGGGACAGGGACCTACGAGCAGTACTTC | CASSQGTGTYEQYF
TRBJ2-5 | NA | TRBV29-1 | TRBD2 | TGCAGCGTTGATGACGGGGGGGCGGAGACCCAGTACTTC | CSVDDGGAETQYF
TRBJ1-2 | NA | TRBV3-1/TRBV3-2 | TRBD1 | TGTGCCAGCAGCCAGGACAGGTCTAAAGGAGGCTACACCTTC | CASSQDRSKGGYTF
TRBJ2-2 | NA | TRBV4-1 | NA | TGCGCCAGCAGCCCAGAACAGCTCACCGGGGAGCTGTTTTTT | CASSPEQLTGELFF
TRBJ1-1 | NA | TRBV3-1/TRBV3-2 | TRBD1 | TGTGCCAGCAGCCCGACAGGGAATGCTGAAGCTTTCTTT | CASSPTGNAEAFF
TRBJ2-3 | NA | TRBV11-1 | NA | TGTGCCAGCAGCTCGATGCCGGGAGCGGATACGCAGTATTTT | CASSSMPGADTQYF
TRBJ1-6 | NA | TRBV5-4 | TRBD1 | TGTGCCAGCAGCACAAGGGGGCTCGGTTCACCCCTCCACTTT | CASSTRGLGSPLHF
TRBJ1-2 | few | TRBV25-1 | NA | TGTGCCAGCAGTGAATTTGGGAACGGAGGGGGCTACACCTTC | CASSEFGNGGGYTF